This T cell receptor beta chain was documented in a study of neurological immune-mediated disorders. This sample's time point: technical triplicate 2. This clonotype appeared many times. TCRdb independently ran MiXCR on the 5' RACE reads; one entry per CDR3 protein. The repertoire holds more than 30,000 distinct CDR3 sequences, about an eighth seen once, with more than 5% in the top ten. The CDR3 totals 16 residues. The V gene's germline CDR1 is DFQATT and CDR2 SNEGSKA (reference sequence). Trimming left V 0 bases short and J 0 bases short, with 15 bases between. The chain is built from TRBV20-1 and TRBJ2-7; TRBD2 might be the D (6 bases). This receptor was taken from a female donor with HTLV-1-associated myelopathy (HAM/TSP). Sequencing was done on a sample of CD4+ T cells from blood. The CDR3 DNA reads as TGCAGTGCTAGAGATGATTGGGCGGGGAGCTCCTACGAGCAGTACTTC. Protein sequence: CSARDDWAGSSYEQYF.